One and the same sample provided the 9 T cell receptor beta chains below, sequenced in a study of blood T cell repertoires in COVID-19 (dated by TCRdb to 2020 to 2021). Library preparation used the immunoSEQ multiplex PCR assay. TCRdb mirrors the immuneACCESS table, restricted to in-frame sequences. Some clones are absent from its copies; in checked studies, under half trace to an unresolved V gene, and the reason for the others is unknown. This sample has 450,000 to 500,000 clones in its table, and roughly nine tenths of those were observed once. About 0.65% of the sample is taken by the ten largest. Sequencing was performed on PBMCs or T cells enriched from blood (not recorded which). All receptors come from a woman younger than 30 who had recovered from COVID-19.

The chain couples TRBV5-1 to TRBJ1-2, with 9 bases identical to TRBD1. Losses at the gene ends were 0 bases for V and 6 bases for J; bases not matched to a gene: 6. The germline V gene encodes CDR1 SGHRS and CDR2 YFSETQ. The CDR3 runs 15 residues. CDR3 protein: CASSLALQGADGYTF. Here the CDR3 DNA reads TGCGCCAGCAGCTTGGCCTTACAGGGGGCTGATGGCTACACCTTC. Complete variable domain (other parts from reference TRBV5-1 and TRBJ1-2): KAGVTQTPRYLIKTRGQQVTLSCSPISGHRSVSWYQQTPGQGLQFLFEYFSETQRNKGNFPGRFSGRQFSNSRSEMNVSTLELGDSALYLCASSLALQGADGYTFGSGTRLTVV.

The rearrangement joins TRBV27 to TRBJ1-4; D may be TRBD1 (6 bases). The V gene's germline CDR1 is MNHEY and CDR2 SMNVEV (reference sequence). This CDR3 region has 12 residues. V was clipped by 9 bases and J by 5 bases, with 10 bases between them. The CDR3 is CASGQGNEKLFF. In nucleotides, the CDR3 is TGTGCCAGTGGGCAGGGGAATGAAAAACTGTTTTTT.

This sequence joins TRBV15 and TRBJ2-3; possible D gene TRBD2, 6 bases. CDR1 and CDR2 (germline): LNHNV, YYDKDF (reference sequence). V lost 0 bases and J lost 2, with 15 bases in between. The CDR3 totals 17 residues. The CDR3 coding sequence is TGTGCCACCAGCAGAGATCACGGGGGACGATCCACAGATACGCAGTATTTT. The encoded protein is CATSRDHGGRSTDTQYF.

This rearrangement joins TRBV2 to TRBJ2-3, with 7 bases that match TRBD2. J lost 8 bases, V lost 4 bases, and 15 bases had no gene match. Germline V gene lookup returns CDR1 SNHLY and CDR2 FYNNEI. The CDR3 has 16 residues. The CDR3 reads CASSVRDPTSGGTQYF. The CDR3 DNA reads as TGTGCCAGCAGTGTAAGGGATCCTACGTCGGGAGGTACGCAGTATTTT.

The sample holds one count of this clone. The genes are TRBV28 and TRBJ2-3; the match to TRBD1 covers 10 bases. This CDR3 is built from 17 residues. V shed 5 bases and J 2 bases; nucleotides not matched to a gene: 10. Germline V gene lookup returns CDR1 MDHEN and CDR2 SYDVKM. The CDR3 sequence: CASSPPIGTGDTDTQYF. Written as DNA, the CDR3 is TGTGCCAGCAGTCCCCCTATAGGGACAGGGGACACAGATACGCAGTATTTT.

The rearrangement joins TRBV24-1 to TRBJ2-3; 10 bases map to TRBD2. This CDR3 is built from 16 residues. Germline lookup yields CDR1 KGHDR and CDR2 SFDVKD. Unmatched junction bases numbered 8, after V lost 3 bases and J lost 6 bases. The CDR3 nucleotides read TGTGCCACCAGTGATGCCGCTAGCGGGGGCGGGGATACGCAGTATTTT. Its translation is CATSDAASGGGDTQYF.

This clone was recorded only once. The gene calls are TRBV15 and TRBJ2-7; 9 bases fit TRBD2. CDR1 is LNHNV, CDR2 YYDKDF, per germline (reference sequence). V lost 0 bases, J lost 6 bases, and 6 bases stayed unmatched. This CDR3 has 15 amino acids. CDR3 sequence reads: CATSRDRTSAGEQYF. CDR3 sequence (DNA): TGTGCCACCAGCAGAGATCGGACTAGCGCAGGCGAGCAGTACTTC.

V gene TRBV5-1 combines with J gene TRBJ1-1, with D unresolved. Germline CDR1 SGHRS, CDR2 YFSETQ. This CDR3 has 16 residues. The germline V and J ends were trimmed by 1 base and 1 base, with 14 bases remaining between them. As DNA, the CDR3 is TGCGCCAGCAGCTTGCGAACAGACGAACCGAACACTGAAGCTTTCTTT. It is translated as CASSLRTDEPNTEAFF.

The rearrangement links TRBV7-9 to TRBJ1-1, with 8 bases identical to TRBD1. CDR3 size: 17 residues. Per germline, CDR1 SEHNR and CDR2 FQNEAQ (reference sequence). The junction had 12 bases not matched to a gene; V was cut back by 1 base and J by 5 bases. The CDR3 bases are TGTGCCAGCAGCTTAGAAGCGGCCAGGGGGCTGGGGACTGAAGCTTTCTTT. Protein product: CASSLEAARGLGTEAFF.